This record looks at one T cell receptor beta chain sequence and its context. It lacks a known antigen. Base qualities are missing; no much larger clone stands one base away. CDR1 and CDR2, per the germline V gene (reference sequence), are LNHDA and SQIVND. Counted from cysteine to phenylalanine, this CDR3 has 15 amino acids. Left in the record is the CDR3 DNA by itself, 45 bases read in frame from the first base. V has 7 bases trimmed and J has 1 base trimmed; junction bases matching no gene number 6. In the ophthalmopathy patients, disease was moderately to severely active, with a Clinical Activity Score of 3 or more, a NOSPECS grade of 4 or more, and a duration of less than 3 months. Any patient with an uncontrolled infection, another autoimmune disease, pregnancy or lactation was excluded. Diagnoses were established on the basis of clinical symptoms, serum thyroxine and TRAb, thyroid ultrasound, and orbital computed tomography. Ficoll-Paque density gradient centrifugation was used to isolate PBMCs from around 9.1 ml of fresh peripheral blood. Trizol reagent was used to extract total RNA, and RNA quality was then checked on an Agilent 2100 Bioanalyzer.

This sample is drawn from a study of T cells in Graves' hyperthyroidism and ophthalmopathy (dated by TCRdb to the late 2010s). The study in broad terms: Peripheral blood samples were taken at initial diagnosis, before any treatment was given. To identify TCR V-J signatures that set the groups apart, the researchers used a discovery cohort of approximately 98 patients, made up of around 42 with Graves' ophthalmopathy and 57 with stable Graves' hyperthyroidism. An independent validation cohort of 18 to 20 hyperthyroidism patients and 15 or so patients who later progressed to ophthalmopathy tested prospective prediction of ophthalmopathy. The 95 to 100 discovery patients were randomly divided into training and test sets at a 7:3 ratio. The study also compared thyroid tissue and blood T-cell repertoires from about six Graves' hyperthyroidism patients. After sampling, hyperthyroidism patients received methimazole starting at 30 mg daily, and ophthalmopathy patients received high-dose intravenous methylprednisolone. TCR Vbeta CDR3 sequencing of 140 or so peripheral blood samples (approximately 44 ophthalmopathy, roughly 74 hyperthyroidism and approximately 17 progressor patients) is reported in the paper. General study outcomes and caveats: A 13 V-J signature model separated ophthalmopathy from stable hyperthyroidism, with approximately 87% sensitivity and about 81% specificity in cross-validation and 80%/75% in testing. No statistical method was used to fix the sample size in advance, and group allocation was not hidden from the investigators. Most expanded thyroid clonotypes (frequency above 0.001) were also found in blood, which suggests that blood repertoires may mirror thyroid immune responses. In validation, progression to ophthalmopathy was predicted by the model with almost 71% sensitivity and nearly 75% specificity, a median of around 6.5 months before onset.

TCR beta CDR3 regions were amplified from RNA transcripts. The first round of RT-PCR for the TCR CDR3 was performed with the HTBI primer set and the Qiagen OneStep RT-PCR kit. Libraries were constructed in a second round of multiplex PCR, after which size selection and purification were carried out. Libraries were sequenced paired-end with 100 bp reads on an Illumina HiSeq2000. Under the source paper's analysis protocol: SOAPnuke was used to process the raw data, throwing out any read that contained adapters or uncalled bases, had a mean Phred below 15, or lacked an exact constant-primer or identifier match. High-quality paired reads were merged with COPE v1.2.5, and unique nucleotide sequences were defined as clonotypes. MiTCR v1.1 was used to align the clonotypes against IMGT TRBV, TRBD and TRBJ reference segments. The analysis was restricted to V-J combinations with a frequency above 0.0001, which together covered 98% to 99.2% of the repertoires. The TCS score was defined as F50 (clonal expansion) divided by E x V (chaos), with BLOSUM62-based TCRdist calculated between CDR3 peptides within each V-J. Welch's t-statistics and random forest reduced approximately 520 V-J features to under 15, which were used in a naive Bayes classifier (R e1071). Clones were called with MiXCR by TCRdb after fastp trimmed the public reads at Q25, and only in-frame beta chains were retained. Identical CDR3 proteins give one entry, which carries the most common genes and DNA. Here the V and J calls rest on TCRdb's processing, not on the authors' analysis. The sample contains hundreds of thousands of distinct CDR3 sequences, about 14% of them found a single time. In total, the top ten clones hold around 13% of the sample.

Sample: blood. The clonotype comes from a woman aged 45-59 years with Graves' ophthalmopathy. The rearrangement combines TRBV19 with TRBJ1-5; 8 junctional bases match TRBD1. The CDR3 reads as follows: CASKQGGLSNQPQHF. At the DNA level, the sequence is TGTGCCAGTAAACAGGGGGGCTTGAGCAATCAGCCCCAGCATTTT.